Shown below are 9 T cell receptor beta chains from a single sample sequenced in a study of blood T cell repertoires in COVID-19. Sequencing used immunoSEQ multiplex PCR; TCRdb keeps in-frame clones, though not all of them. In the table there are fewer than 85,000 clones, 75% to 85% of which are singletons. The sample consisted of peripheral blood. These receptors came from an older woman with acute or convalescent COVID-19.

The chain combines TRBV5-4 with TRBJ2-2; 11 bases are a match to TRBD2. Per the germline V gene, CDR1 is SGHNT and CDR2 is YYREEE (reference sequence). V lost 0 bases, J lost 6 bases, and 4 bases stayed unmatched. This CDR3 region has 16 residues. CDR3 bases: TGTGCCAGCAGCTTGGGGCTAGCGGGGGGCGCCGGGGAGCTGTTTTTT. This sequence encodes CASSLGLAGGAGELFF.

The chain carries TRBV12-3 or TRBV12-4 and TRBJ2-7; D may be TRBD2 (7 bases). The CDR3 has 13 residues. V was pared by 5 bases and J by 2 bases, with 10 bases between. The DNA of the CDR3 is TGTGCCAGCAGTGCCGGGGGGCCCTACGAGCAGTACTTC. Translated, it gives CASSAGGPYEQYF.

The V and J genes are TRBV9 and TRBJ2-5; TRBD1 aligns across 8 bases. Germline V CDR1 and CDR2: SGDLS, YYNGEE. This CDR3 has 14 residues. With 2 bases clipped from V and 3 bases from J, the junction kept 3 bases outside the gene matches. The CDR3 here is CASSVPTGEETQYF. In DNA, the CDR3 is TGTGCCAGCAGCGTCCCGACAGGGGAAGAGACCCAGTACTTC.

The chain combines TRBV7-3 with TRBJ1-1, with D maybe TRBD1 (5 bases). Germline loops: CDR1 SGHTA, CDR2 FQGTGA. With 3 bases removed from V and 6 bases from J, the gap between germline ends came to 14 bases. This CDR3 region has 14 residues. The CDR3 DNA reads as TGTGCCAGCAGCTTCACAGGTGGAAGTGCTGAAGCTTTCTTT. The encoded protein is CASSFTGGSAEAFF. The entire variable domain, with the rest obtained from reference TRBV7-3 and TRBJ1-1, is as follows: GAGVSQTPSNKVTEKGKYVELRCDPISGHTALYWYRQSLGQGPEFLIYFQGTGAADDSGLPNDRFFAVRPEGSVSTLKIQRTERGDSAVYLCASSFTGGSAEAFFGQGTRLTVV.

The J gene is TRBJ2-4, the V gene TRBV30; no definite D call. The CDR3 totals 13 residues. The germline gives CDR1 GTSNPN, CDR2 SVGIG (reference sequence). V dropped 5 bases and J dropped 3 bases, with 11 bases sitting between them. The CDR3 DNA follows: TGTGCCTGGTCCGAGTCTGGCAAAAACATTCAGTACTTC. Its translation: CAWSESGKNIQYF.

The chain recombines TRBV14 with TRBJ1-1; a possible D gene is TRBD1 (6 bases). Germline V gene data show CDR1 as SGHDN and CDR2 as FVKESK. V gave up 6 bases and J gave up 3 bases, with 14 bases separating them. This CDR3 region has 14 residues. The CDR3 nucleotides are TGTGCCAGCAGACCACAGGGATCTTACACTGAAGCTTTCTTT. Translating gives CASRPQGSYTEAFF. The variable domain in full, completed from reference TRBV14 and TRBJ1-1, reads EAGVTQFPSHSVIEKGQTVTLRCDPISGHDNLYWYRRVMGKEIKFLLHFVKESKQDESGMPNNRFLAERTGGTYSTLKVQPAELEDSGVYFCASRPQGSYTEAFFGQGTRLTVV.

The CDR3 sequence is CAIAGEGNQPQHF. The DNA of the CDR3 is TGTGCCATCGCCGGGGAGGGCAATCAGCCCCAGCATTTT. The V and J genes are TRBV24-1 and TRBJ1-5; D remains ambiguous. This CDR3 contains 13 residues. CDR1 is KGHDR, CDR2 SFDVKD, per germline. V was shortened by 11 bases and J by 2 bases, with 12 bases between the two germline ends.

The chain couples TRBV7-9 to TRBJ1-5, with 7 positions matching TRBD1. This CDR3 contains 18 residues. Trimming took 5 bases from V and 0 from J; bases not matched to a gene: 13. In germline, CDR1 is SEHNR, CDR2 FQNEAQ (reference sequence). CDR3 residues: CASSPLRDSDYSNQPQHF. The DNA for the CDR3 is TGTGCCAGCAGCCCTCTTCGGGACAGTGACTATAGCAATCAGCCCCAGCATTTT.

The chain links TRBV2 to TRBJ1-2; the D gene is possibly TRBD1 (6 bases). The V gene's germline CDR1 is SNHLY and CDR2 FYNNEI. The CDR3 runs to 14 residues. Trimming removed 1 base from V and 5 bases from J, with 11 bases in between. Here the CDR3 DNA reads TGTGCCAGCAGTGAAGGGAACAGGGTATATGGCTACACCTTC. Translating it yields CASSEGNRVYGYTF.